The rows below give T cell receptor beta chains drawn from one sample of a study of identical twins. TCRdb re-derived calls from the 5' RACE reads in MiXCR, one entry per CDR3 protein. The sample carries around 220,000 distinct CDR3 sequences, about 11% recorded once. Sequencing was done on a sample of memory T cells sorted from blood. The receptor source for this set is a man aged 50 or older in good health. Both conserved end residues are part of each CDR3. Fields, in order: D gene, CDR3 length, clone size, V gene, J gene, CDR3 DNA, CDR3 protein. D genes are given only for firm matches. A row's size may be missing; if present it is once, few, many or a size class.

.	14	many	TRBV18	TRBJ2-3	TGTGCCAGCTCACCAATCCCGCGTATTGATACGCAGTATTTT	CASSPIPRIDTQYF
TRBD2	16	many	TRBV7-6	TRBJ2-7	TGTGCCAGCAGCTACAGCGGACTAGCGGGAGTAGGCGAGCAGTACTTC	CASSYSGLAGVGEQYF
TRBD1	14	few	TRBV6-5	TRBJ1-5	TGTGCCAGCAGTTACACGACAGGGGACCAGCCCCAGCATTTT	CASSYTTGDQPQHF
TRBD2	18	.	TRBV20-1	TRBJ2-1	TGCAGTGCCGTGAGATCTAGCGGGAGGGGGAGCTCCTACAATGAGCAGTTCTTC	CSAVRSSGRGSSYNEQFF
TRBD1	15	many	TRBV4-2	TRBJ1-2	TGTGCCAGCAGCCAAGGCGGACAGGCGAACTATGGCTACACCTTC	CASSQGGQANYGYTF
.	15	few	TRBV7-3	TRBJ2-1	TGTGCCAGCAGCTCCGCGGGCCTCTCCTACAATGAGCAGTTCTTC	CASSSAGLSYNEQFF
.	15	.	TRBV18	TRBJ1-4	TGTGCCAGCGCAACAAGAGGAGGGGCCGGGGAAAAACTGTTTTTT	CASATRGGAGEKLFF
.	14	few	TRBV5-5	TRBJ1-2	TGTGCCAGCAGCTTGGCAGTACAGCCCTATGGCTACACCTTC	CASSLAVQPYGYTF
.	14	many	TRBV29-1	TRBJ2-5	TGCAGCGTTGAACTGGCAATTAATCAAGAGACCCAGTACTTC	CSVELAINQETQYF
.	13	.	TRBV5-6	TRBJ2-5	TGTGCCAGCAGCAAGGACACCCAAGAGACCCAGTACTTC	CASSKDTQETQYF
TRBD2	17	many	TRBV20-1	TRBJ2-3	TGCAGTGTCACCTTGCCGGGACTAGCGGGATTCACAGATACGCAGTATTTT	CSVTLPGLAGFTDTQYF
.	14	many	TRBV5-1	TRBJ2-5	TGCGCCAGCAGCTTAGAAAACACTCAAGAGACCCAGTACTTC	CASSLENTQETQYF
TRBD2	17	.	TRBV7-8	TRBJ2-5	TGTGCCAGCAGCTTAGTAAGGTCGGCAAGCGGGAAGGTGACCCAGTACTTC	CASSLVRSASGKVTQYF
.	13	many	TRBV12-3/TRBV12-4	TRBJ1-5	TGTGCCAGCAAACAGGGTGGCAATCAGCCCCAGCATTTT	CASKQGGNQPQHF
TRBD2	16	.	TRBV7-3	TRBJ2-1	TGTGCCAGCAGCAAGGGAGCGGGAGTGAAGAGAAATGAGCAGTTCTTC	CASSKGAGVKRNEQFF
.	16	many	TRBV7-2	TRBJ2-1	TGTGCCAGCAGCCGGAGGGGCAGGGCAAATTACAATGAGCAGTTCTTC	CASSRRGRANYNEQFF
TRBD2	13	few	TRBV20-1	TRBJ2-3	TGCAGTGCTAGCGGGGGGGCCTTGTATACGCAGTATTTT	CSASGGALYTQYF
.	12	.	TRBV5-6	TRBJ2-1	TGTGCCAGCAGCTGGCGCTTAGAGGGCACGTTCTTC	CASSWRLEGTFF
.	13	few	TRBV6-1	TRBJ2-7	TGTGCCAGCAGTGAACACATCACCTACGAGCAGTACTTC	CASSEHITYEQYF
.	14	many	TRBV14	TRBJ1-6	TGTGCCAGCAGCCAAGAAGCCCGGAATTCACCCCTCCACTTT	CASSQEARNSPLHF
TRBD2	14	.	TRBV6-5	TRBJ2-3	TGTGCCAGCAGTTCTAGCGGGAGGGCAGATACGCAGTATTTT	CASSSSGRADTQYF